Each of the 23 T cell receptor beta chains below was sequenced from the same sample in a study of regulatory T cells in long-lasting Graves disease. To make TCR beta libraries, researchers used iRepertoire HTBI primers and Arm-PCR of CDR3 regions. TCRdb re-called the multiplex PCR reads with MiXCR, one entry per CDR3 protein. Of roughly 520,000 distinct CDR3 sequences listed, 12% are singletons. Time point described: newly diagnosed GD, antithyroid drugs for less than 3 months. Isolated PBMC RNA provided the starting material for the TCR library. These same data were also listed under a study on T cells in Graves' hyperthyroidism and ophthalmopathy.

The material sequenced was peripheral blood mononuclear cells (PBMCs), taken at new diagnosis, from a patient treated with antithyroid drugs. Receptors were obtained from a woman between 25 and 40 years old with Graves disease.

The CDR3 here is CSVLESYNEQFF. The DNA of the CDR3 is TGCAGCGTTTTGGAATCCTACAATGAGCAGTTCTTC. The gene calls are TRBV29-1 and TRBJ2-1; D not resolved. V lost 5 bases and J 1 base, leaving 6 bases between the germline ends. This CDR3 contains 12 residues. Per germline, CDR1 SQVTM and CDR2 ANQGSEA.

Many counts were recorded for this clonotype. The DNA for the CDR3 is TGTGCCTGGATTTCCAGGGCAGACAATGAGCAGTTCTTC. The encoded protein is CAWISRADNEQFF. The rearrangement links TRBV30 to TRBJ2-1; D possibly corresponds to TRBD1 (5 bases). CDR1 is GTSNPN, CDR2 SVGIG, per germline (reference sequence). V was trimmed by 4 bases and J by 5 bases, leaving 12 bases between them. The CDR3 runs to 13 residues. Based on the CDR3 plus reference TRBV30 and TRBJ2-1, the full variable domain is SQTIHQWPATLVQPVGSPLSLECTVEGTSNPNLYWYRQAAGRGLQLLFYSVGIGQISSEVPQNLSASRPQDRQFILSSKKLLLSDSGFYLCAWISRADNEQFFGPGTRLTVL.

In this sample, this clonotype turned up a few times. The CDR3: CASRTLAGAGEQFF. CDR3 nucleotide sequence: TGTGCCAGTAGAACACTAGCGGGAGCAGGTGAGCAGTTCTTC. The chain uses TRBV19 and TRBJ2-1; 11 nucleotides line up with TRBD2. Unmatched junction bases numbered 7, after V lost 6 bases and J lost 9 bases. The CDR3 totals 14 residues. Germline-derived CDR1 and CDR2 are LNHDA and SQIVND (reference sequence).

The rearrangement links TRBV5-1 to TRBJ2-3; D remains unclear. V was cut by 4 bases and J by 6 bases, with 9 bases left in between. The germline CDR1 and CDR2 sequences are SGHRS and YFSETQ. This CDR3 has 12 residues. The DNA for the CDR3 is TGCGCCAGCAGCACTACCACGGATACGCAGTATTTT. Its protein is CASSTTTDTQYF.

This clonotype was seen at least ten times. The gene calls are TRBV7-8 and TRBJ2-7, with D unclear. V lost 5 bases and J lost 5, with 13 bases in between. The CDR3 is made up of 13 amino acids. The germline V gene has CDR1 SGHVS and CDR2 FQNEAQ. DNA for the CDR3: TGTGCCAGCAGCCCCTCACCTGGCCACGAGCAGTACTTC. It is translated as CASSPSPGHEQYF.

This clonotype was found a few times. The chain couples TRBV5-1 to TRBJ1-6; weak D call: TRBD1 (5 bases). The ends were cut back, 5 bases at V and 5 bases at J, with 14 bases in the middle. The length of the CDR3 is 15 residues. CDR1 is SGHRS and CDR2 is YFSETQ in the germline V gene. The CDR3 here is CASRDGGGNNSPLHF. CDR3 DNA sequence: TGCGCCAGCAGGGATGGGGGGGGTAATAATTCACCCCTCCACTTT.

This clonotype was detected many times. The V gene is TRBV28, the J gene TRBJ1-1; no clear D gene. This CDR3 is built from 13 residues. Looked up from germline, CDR1 is MDHEN and CDR2 is SYDVKM. V was clipped by 5 bases and J by 4 bases, with 11 bases between them. As DNA, the CDR3 is TGTGCCAGCAGTCGTTATGCAGGCACTGAAGCTTTCTTT. Its protein product is CASSRYAGTEAFF.

This clonotype has ten or more counts. The J gene is TRBJ1-2, the V gene TRBV20-1; the D is unclear. The CDR3 consists of 13 residues. CDR1 and CDR2 from the germline V gene are DFQATT and SNEGSKA (reference sequence). V gave up 6 bases and J gave up 8 bases, with 19 bases separating them. The CDR3 protein is CSARLSGSRGYTF. CDR3 in DNA: TGCAGTGCGAGGTTGTCTGGCTCGAGGGGCTACACCTTC.

This clonotype came up many times. This chain uses TRBV2 with TRBJ1-1; TRBD1 aligns across 8 bases. Germline loops: CDR1 SNHLY, CDR2 FYNNEI. With 1 base clipped from V and 6 bases from J, the junction kept 4 bases outside the gene matches. This CDR3 region has 14 residues. CDR3 loop: CASSEDRGIPEAFF. CDR3 sequence (DNA): TGTGCCAGCAGTGAAGACAGGGGGATCCCTGAAGCTTTCTTT. Filled out from reference TRBV2 and TRBJ1-1, the complete variable domain reads EPEVTQTPSHQVTQMGQEVILRCVPISNHLYFYWYRQILGQKVEFLVSFYNNEISEKSEIFDDQFSVERPDGSNFTLKIRSTKLEDSAMYFCASSEDRGIPEAFFGQGTRLTVV.

This clonotype was found a few times. V gene TRBV25-1 combines with J gene TRBJ1-5; 7 nucleotides match TRBD1. With 3 bases clipped from V and 0 bases from J, the junction kept 14 bases outside the gene matches. The CDR3 loop spans 19 amino acids. The germline CDR1 and CDR2 sequences are MGHDK and SYGVNS. This CDR3 reads CASSERNRGAGYSNQPQHF. CDR3 nucleotide sequence: TGTGCCAGCAGTGAGAGGAACAGGGGCGCCGGCTATAGCAATCAGCCCCAGCATTTT.

In its sample, this clonotype was seen many times. The chain combines TRBV27 with TRBJ2-1; TRBD2 aligns across 8 bases. The germline V gene encodes CDR1 MNHEY and CDR2 SMNVEV (reference sequence). J was trimmed by 0 bases and V by 5 bases; bases with no gene match: 9. This CDR3 region has 17 residues. This CDR3 is CASSPPPGLDSYNEQFF. The DNA for the CDR3 is TGTGCCAGCAGTCCCCCCCCGGGACTAGACTCCTACAATGAGCAGTTCTTC.

The CDR3 loop is CAIQVDNEQFF. Written as DNA, the CDR3 is TGTGCCATCCAAGTTGACAATGAGCAGTTCTTC. The chain uses TRBV10-3 and TRBJ2-1; D is ambiguous. This CDR3 comprises 11 residues. V was clipped by 8 bases and J by 5 bases, with 7 bases between them. Germline loops: CDR1 ENHRY, CDR2 SYGVKD.

The sample holds many counts of this clonotype. This rearrangement joins TRBV20-1 to TRBJ2-4; perhaps TRBD1 as D (6 bases). V was clipped by 0 bases and J by 0 bases, with 9 bases between them. The CDR3 contains 15 residues. CDR1 DFQATT and CDR2 SNEGSKA come from the germline V gene (reference sequence). The CDR3 DNA reads as TGCAGTGCTAGAGACCCAGGGGAAGCCAAAAACATTCAGTACTTC. This encodes CSARDPGEAKNIQYF.

This clonotype was seen many times. V and J are TRBV5-1 and TRBJ2-1; 11 positions agree with TRBD2. The CDR3 length is 20 residues. V dropped 4 bases and J dropped 2; count of bases not matched to a gene: 17. Germline CDR1 is SGHRS and CDR2 is YFSETQ. Written as DNA, the CDR3 is TGCGCCAGCAGCCCCAGATCGTGGCCTAGCGGGAGGAGGGCCTACAATGAGCAGTTCTTC. Translated: CASSPRSWPSGRRAYNEQFF.

This clonotype was counted many times. The genes are TRBV27 and TRBJ2-1, with TRBD2 identical over 9 bases. This CDR3 has 16 residues. V shed 8 bases, J shed 0 bases, and the junction held 8 bases outside the gene matches. The germline V gene has CDR1 MNHEY and CDR2 SMNVEV (reference sequence). CDR3 nucleotides: TGTGCCAGCCGAGGGGGCGGGAGGGCCTCCTACAATGAGCAGTTCTTC. It translates to CASRGGGRASYNEQFF.

This clonotype has a count of ten or more. The rearrangement links TRBV29-1 to TRBJ2-1; maybe TRBD2 (6 bases). V was shortened by 6 bases and J by 6 bases, with 12 bases between the two germline ends. Germline V lookup: CDR1 SQVTM, CDR2 ANQGSEA. The CDR3 totals 12 residues. CDR3 amino acids: CSVKGGFNEQFF. The DNA for the CDR3 is TGCAGCGTCAAAGGAGGGTTCAATGAGCAGTTCTTC.

In its sample, this clonotype was seen many times. The chain couples TRBV7-6 to TRBJ2-1; 10 bases are a match to TRBD2. Germline CDR1 is SGHVS and CDR2 is FNYEAQ. This CDR3 contains 15 residues. V lost 5 bases, J lost 2 bases, and 3 bases stayed unmatched. The chain's CDR3 is CASSGSGRAYNEQFF. The CDR3 DNA reads as TGTGCCAGCAGCGGGAGCGGGAGGGCCTACAATGAGCAGTTCTTC. The whole variable domain, filled in from reference TRBV7-6 and TRBJ2-1, reads GAGVSQSPRYKVTKRGQDVALRCDPISGHVSLYWYRQALGQGPEFLTYFNYEAQQDKSGLPNDRFSAERPEGSISTLTIQRTEQRDSAMYRCASSGSGRAYNEQFFGPGTRLTVL.

This chain joins TRBV9 and TRBJ2-3; 11 bases map to TRBD2. Unmatched junction bases numbered 18, after V lost 3 bases and J lost 0 bases. There are 21 residues in the CDR3. Germline values: CDR1 SGDLS, CDR2 YYNGEE. The CDR3 DNA is TGTGCCAGCAGCGGCCAACCCGAGGGACTAGCGGTGAAACCTAGCACAGATACGCAGTATTTT. Encoded protein: CASSGQPEGLAVKPSTDTQYF. Full variable domain (remainder filled in from reference TRBV9 and TRBJ2-3): DSGVTQTPKHLITATGQRVTLRCSPRSGDLSVYWYQQSLDQGLQFLIQYYNGEERAKGNILERFSAQQFPDLHSELNLSSLELGDSALYFCASSGQPEGLAVKPSTDTQYFGPGTRLTVL.

This clonotype has a count of ten or more. The chain combines TRBV20-1 with TRBJ1-6; 7 bases align to TRBD1. Germline lookup yields CDR1 DFQATT and CDR2 SNEGSKA (reference sequence). This CDR3 has 18 residues. Trimming cost V 0 bases and J 1 base; bases outside gene matches: 9. CDR3 coding DNA: TGCAGTGCTAGAGATACGAGACAGGGTTATTCCTATAATTCACCCCTCCACTTT. It encodes CSARDTRQGYSYNSPLHF.

In this sample, this clonotype turned up many times. This chain links TRBV6-1 with TRBJ2-3; 10 bases are shared with TRBD2. After removal of 2 bases from V and 6 bases from J, the junction contained 5 bases not matched to a gene. The CDR3 length is 15 residues. Germline CDR1 reads MNHNS; CDR2 reads SASEGT. The CDR3 DNA is TGTGCCAGCAGTGAAATAGCGGGAGGTTCCGATACGCAGTATTTT. Translated, it gives CASSEIAGGSDTQYF.

In this sample, this clonotype turned up many times. The chain is built from TRBV29-1 and TRBJ1-1; maybe TRBD1 (6 bases). Deletions cut 0 bases from V and 1 base from J, with 12 bases between. This CDR3 comprises 15 residues. The germline V gene has CDR1 SQVTM and CDR2 ANQGSEA. CDR3 nucleotide sequence: TGCAGCGTTGAAGATTTATCGGGGGCGAACACTGAAGCTTTCTTT. It yields the protein CSVEDLSGANTEAFF. Variable domain in full (rest from reference TRBV29-1 and TRBJ1-1): SAVISQKPSRDICQRGTSLTIQCQVDSQVTMMFWYRQQPGQSLTLIATANQGSEATYESGFVIDKFPISRPNLTFSTLTVSNMSPEDSSIYLCSVEDLSGANTEAFFGQGTRLTVV.

This clonotype was counted many times. J is TRBJ2-7 and V is TRBV11-2; D not certain. V was cut by 3 bases and J by 2 bases, with 5 bases left in between. This CDR3 comprises 12 residues. Germline lookup yields CDR1 SGHAT and CDR2 FQNNGV. CDR3 coding DNA: TGTGCCAGCAGCTTCCGAGCCTACGAGCAGTACTTC. Protein product: CASSFRAYEQYF.

This clonotype was picked up a small number of times. The V call is TRBV7-2, the J call TRBJ2-5; D unresolved. In germline, CDR1 is SGHTA, CDR2 FQGNSA. Trimming removed 3 bases from V and 3 bases from J, with 8 bases in between. The CDR3 contains 13 residues. This CDR3 reads CASSFEVEETQYF. For the CDR3, the DNA is TGTGCCAGCAGCTTTGAGGTGGAAGAGACCCAGTACTTC.